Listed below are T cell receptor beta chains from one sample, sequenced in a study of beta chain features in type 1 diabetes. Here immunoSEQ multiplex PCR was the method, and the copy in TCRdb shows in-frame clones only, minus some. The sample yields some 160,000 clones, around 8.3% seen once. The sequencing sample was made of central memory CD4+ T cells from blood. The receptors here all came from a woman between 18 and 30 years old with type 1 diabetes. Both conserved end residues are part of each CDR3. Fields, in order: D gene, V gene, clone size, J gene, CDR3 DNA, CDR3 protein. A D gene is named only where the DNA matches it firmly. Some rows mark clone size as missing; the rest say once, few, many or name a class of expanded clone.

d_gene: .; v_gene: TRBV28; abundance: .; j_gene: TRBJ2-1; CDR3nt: TGTGCCAGCAGTCCCACAGGACACCTTTCCTACAATGAGCAGTTCTTC; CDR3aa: CASSPTGHLSYNEQFF
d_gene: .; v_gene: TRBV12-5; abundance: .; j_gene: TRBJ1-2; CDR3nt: TGTGCTAGTGGTTTGGAGACAGGTCGGGGCTATGGCTACACCTTC; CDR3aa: CASGLETGRGYGYTF
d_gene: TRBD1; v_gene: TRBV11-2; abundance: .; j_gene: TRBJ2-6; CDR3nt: TGTGCCAGCAGCCCCGGGACAGGCTCCTCTGGGGCCAACGTCCTGACTTTC; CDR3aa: CASSPGTGSSGANVLTF
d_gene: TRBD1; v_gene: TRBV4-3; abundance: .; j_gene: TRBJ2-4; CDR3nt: TGCGCCAGCAGCCAAGGGGTGGGGACAGGGCAGAACATTCAGTACTTC; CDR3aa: CASSQGVGTGQNIQYF
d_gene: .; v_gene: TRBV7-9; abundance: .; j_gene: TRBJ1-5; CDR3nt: TGTGCCAGCAGCTTAGTTTCGCAGAGCAATCAGCCCCAGCATTTT; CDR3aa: CASSLVSQSNQPQHF
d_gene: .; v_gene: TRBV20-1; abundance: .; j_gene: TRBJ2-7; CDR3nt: TGCAGTGCTAGGGACAACTACGAGCAGTACTTC; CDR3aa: CSARDNYEQYF
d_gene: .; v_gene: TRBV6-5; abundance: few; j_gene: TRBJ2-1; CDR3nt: TGTGCCAGCAGTTACGTTGCAGGGTCAGGTGAGCAGTTCTTC; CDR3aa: CASSYVAGSGEQFF
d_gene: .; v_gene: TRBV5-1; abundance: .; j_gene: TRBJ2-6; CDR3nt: TGCGCCAGCAGCTTGACCACTTCTGGGGCCAACGTCCTGACTTTC; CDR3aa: CASSLTTSGANVLTF
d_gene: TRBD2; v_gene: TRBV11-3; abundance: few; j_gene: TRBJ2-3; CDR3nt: TGTGCCAGCAGCTTAGCGCTAGCGGGAGGGCCAGATACGCAGTATTTT; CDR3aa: CASSLALAGGPDTQYF
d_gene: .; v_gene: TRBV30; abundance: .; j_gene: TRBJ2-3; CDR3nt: TGTGCCTGGAGTGTACTGGGGGCTCGGGTTACGCAGTATTTT; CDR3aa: CAWSVLGARVTQYF
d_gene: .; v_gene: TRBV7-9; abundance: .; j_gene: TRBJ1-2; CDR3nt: TGTGCCAGCAGCTTAGTGTCAGTTGGCTACACCTTC; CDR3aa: CASSLVSVGYTF
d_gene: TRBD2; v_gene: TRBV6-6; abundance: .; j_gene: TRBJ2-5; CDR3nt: TGTGCCAGCATGGGACTAGCCCAAGAGACCCAGTACTTC; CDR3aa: CASMGLAQETQYF
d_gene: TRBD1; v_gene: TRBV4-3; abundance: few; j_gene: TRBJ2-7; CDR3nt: TGCGCCAGCAGCCAGTGGAGGACAGGGTTATCATACGAGCAGTACTTC; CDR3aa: CASSQWRTGLSYEQYF
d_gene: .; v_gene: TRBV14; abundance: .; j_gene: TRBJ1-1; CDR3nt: TGTGCCAGCAGCCTCCAGGGGAACACTGAAGCTTTCTTT; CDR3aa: CASSLQGNTEAFF
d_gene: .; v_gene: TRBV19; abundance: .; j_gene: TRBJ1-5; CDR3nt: TGTGCCAGCAATCGGGGAGAAGAGATGCCCCAGCATTTT; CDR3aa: CASNRGEEMPQHF
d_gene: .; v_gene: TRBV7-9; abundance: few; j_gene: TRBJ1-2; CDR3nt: TGTGCCACCACCCGGGAGGGATATGGCTACACCTTC; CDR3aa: CATTREGYGYTF
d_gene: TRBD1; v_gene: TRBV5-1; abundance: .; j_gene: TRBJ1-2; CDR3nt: TGCGCCAGCAGGGCTGGACAGGCCATGGCTAACTATGGCTACACCTTC; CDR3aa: CASRAGQAMANYGYTF
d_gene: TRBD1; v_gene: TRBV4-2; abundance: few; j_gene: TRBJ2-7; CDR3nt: TGTGCCAGCAGCCAAGGTACAGGGGGTAGGGCGGACGAGCAGTACTTC; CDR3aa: CASSQGTGGRADEQYF
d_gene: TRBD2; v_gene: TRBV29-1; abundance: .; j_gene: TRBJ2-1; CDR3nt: TGCAGCGTTCCCCGAACCTCGACTAGCGGGGGAAGGAATGAGCAGTTCTTC; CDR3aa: CSVPRTSTSGGRNEQFF
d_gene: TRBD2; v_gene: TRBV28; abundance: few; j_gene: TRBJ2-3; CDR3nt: TGTGCCAGCAGTTTCGGGCTGACTAGCGGGGGAGCGGATACGCAGTATTTT; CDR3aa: CASSFGLTSGGADTQYF
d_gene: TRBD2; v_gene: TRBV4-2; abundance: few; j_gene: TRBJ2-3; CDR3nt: TGTGCCAGCAGCCAGGAACTAGCGGGAGGGCGAGATACGCAGTATTTT; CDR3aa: CASSQELAGGRDTQYF
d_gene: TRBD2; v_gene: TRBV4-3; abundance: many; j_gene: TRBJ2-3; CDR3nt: TGCGCCAGCAGCCAAGAACCAGCGGGAAAGGTCACGCAGTATTTT; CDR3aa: CASSQEPAGKVTQYF
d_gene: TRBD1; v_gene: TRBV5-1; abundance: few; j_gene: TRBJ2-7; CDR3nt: TGCGCCAGCAGCTTAGCAAGGACAGGGCAGGACGAGCAGTACTTC; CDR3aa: CASSLARTGQDEQYF
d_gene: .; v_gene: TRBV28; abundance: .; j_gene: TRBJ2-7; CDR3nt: TGTGCCAGCAGTCTCGGGGGTCCCTACGAGCAGTACTTC; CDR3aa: CASSLGGPYEQYF
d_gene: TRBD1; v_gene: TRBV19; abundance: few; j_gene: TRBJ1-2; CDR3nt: TGTGCCACCGGGGACAGGGGAAGGGGCGACTATGGCTACACCTTC; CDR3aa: CATGDRGRGDYGYTF
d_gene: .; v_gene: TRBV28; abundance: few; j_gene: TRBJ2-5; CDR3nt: TGTGCCAGTTGTCCCGCGGCAGAGACCCAGTACTTC; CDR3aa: CASCPAAETQYF
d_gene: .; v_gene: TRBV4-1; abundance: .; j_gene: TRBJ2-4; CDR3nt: TGCGCCAGCAGCCAAGAACCAGGGGATAGGAACATTCAGTACTTC; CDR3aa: CASSQEPGDRNIQYF
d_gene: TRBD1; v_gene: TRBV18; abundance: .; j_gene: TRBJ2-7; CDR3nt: TGTGCCAGCTCTCGAGACAGGGCTAACCCGGTGCAGTACTTC; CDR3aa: CASSRDRANPVQYF
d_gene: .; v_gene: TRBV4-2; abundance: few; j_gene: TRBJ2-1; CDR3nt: TGTGCCAGCAGCCGGGACCCGAATGGCGGGAACAATGAGCAGTTCTTC; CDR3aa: CASSRDPNGGNNEQFF